This T cell receptor beta chain comes out of a study of technical replicates of blood from a handful of donors. V dropped 1 base and J dropped 8; count of bases not matched to a gene: 9. Germline CDR1 MDHEN, CDR2 SYDVKM. This CDR3 has 16 residues. Generated by immunoSEQ multiplex PCR, the TCRdb table keeps only in-frame clones and is missing some. The top ten hold around 0.18% of the sample, which has approximately 81,000 clones, 90% to 97% seen once. This clonotype was obtained from a human donor in good health. V and J are TRBV28 and TRBJ1-4, with TRBD1 identical over 8 bases. The sample comprised T cells isolated from PBMCs. The CDR3 coding sequence is TGTGCCAGCAGTTTATTACGGGGAAGGGACAGGGAAAAACTGTTTTTT. It is translated as CASSLLRGRDREKLFF.